The next 27 T cell receptor beta chains were all read from a single sample in a study of human T cells and chemical hapten exposure. Time point in this sample: pre-sensitization, week 0. Treatment noted: therapeutic diphenylcyclopropenone sensitization with weekly scalp DPC. In TCRdb, the RACE reads were re-called with MiXCR into one record per CDR3 protein. The table records tens of thousands of distinct CDR3 sequences, 7.6% of them present only once. Here the sequenced sample was whole blood, taken in connection with sensitization to the hapten diphenylcyclopropenone (DPC). Source of these receptors: a woman in her forties or fifties with alopecia areata. Some clones in this sample may be carry-over from other donors' samples.

The table lists this clonotype with a few counts. V and J are TRBV28 and TRBJ1-5; D call uncertain. This CDR3 region has 17 residues. The V end lost 1 base, the J end lost 0 bases, and 13 bases lay between the germline ends. Germline V gene data show CDR1 as MDHEN and CDR2 as SYDVKM. The CDR3 loop is CASSLFGTSNSNQPQHF. The CDR3 DNA sequence: TGTGCCAGCAGTTTATTTGGCACGTCAAATAGCAATCAGCCCCAGCATTTT.

This clonotype showed up many times. The chain is built from TRBV2 and TRBJ2-3; D is unresolved. The CDR3 runs 12 residues. Between the trimmed V and J ends, which lost 11 bases and 5 bases, there was a span of 14 bases. The germline V gene has CDR1 SNHLY and CDR2 FYNNEI. The chain's CDR3 is CASSSSRDTQYF. In nucleotides, the CDR3 is TGTGCCTCCTCCTCTTCCCGAGATACGCAGTATTTT.

This clonotype was seen a few times. The V call is TRBV30, the J call TRBJ1-1; D is unclear. The V end lost 3 bases, the J end lost 3 bases, and 11 bases lay between the germline ends. The CDR3 has 13 amino acids. Germline CDR1 GTSNPN, CDR2 SVGIG (reference sequence). CDR3 in DNA: TGTGCCTGGAGCCCCCGACGCGACACTGAAGCTTTCTTT. Residues: CAWSPRRDTEAFF.

This clonotype was observed at least ten times. The chain links TRBV6-6 to TRBJ1-6; D is unclear. V lost 6 bases and J 5 bases, leaving 11 bases between the germline ends. Germline CDR1 MNHNY, CDR2 SVGAGI (reference sequence). The CDR3 contains 14 residues. The CDR3 sequence is CASRLDANNSPLHF. In DNA, the CDR3 is TGTGCCAGCAGACTCGACGCGAATAATTCACCCCTCCACTTT.

The chain links TRBV29-1 to TRBJ1-2; D is unclear. V was pared by 3 bases and J by 2 bases, with 4 bases between. This CDR3 is built from 11 residues. Germline V gene sequence: CDR1 SQVTM, CDR2 ANQGSEA. In DNA, the CDR3 is TGCAGCGTTGATGTCAACTATGGCTACACCTTC. Its translation is CSVDVNYGYTF.

This clonotype was counted ten times or more. The V and J genes are TRBV7-2 and TRBJ1-5; TRBD1 aligns across 10 bases. The CDR3 extends over 17 amino acids. Germline values: CDR1 SGHTA, CDR2 FQGNSA. Trimming removed 0 bases from V and 9 bases from J; junction bases left unmatched: 11. The CDR3, as DNA: TGTGCCAGCAGCTTAGCCCCTAGGACAGGGGGGATGGGGCCCCAGCATTTT. Translating it yields CASSLAPRTGGMGPQHF.

In the case of this clonotype: A read error may account for a junction end that differs from germline. V gene TRBV20-1 combines with J gene TRBJ1-4; 7 bases agree with TRBD1. The CDR3 has 12 residues. Germline CDR1 DFQATT, CDR2 SNEGSKA (reference sequence). CDR3 amino acids: CSTRGLREKLFF. CDR3 coding DNA: TGCAGTACTAGGGGGCTCCGGGAAAAACTGTTTTTT.

This clonotype was detected many times. This chain connects TRBV11-2 to TRBJ2-5; 7 bases line up with TRBD1. After removal of 5 bases from V and 6 bases from J, the junction contained 15 bases not matched to a gene. Germline loops: CDR1 SGHAT, CDR2 FQNNGV. This CDR3 comprises 16 residues. CDR3 in DNA: TGTGCCAGCAGCCCACAGTCAGGGGGACCTCGGAAGACCCAGTACTTC. This sequence encodes CASSPQSGGPRKTQYF.

The sample holds one count of this clonotype. The chain is built from TRBV12-2 and TRBJ2-7; the D call TRBD2 from the table was never checked on the DNA. TRBV12-2 is termed a pseudogene. The CDR3 totals 14 residues. As DNA, the CDR3 is TGTGCAAGTCGCACCCGCGGCTCTCTAGTCGAGAAGTACTTC. Its translation: CASRTRGSLVEKYF.

This clonotype was recorded many times. The rearrangement joins TRBV11-2 to TRBJ2-2; 7 positions match TRBD2. The J segment lost 5 bases and the V segment lost 5 bases, leaving 5 bases of the junction unmatched. Germline V lookup: CDR1 SGHAT, CDR2 FQNNGV. This CDR3 is 14 amino acids long. CDR3 residues: CASSQNGRTGELFF. The CDR3 DNA follows: TGTGCCAGCAGCCAAAACGGGAGGACCGGGGAGCTGTTTTTT.

At least ten counts were recorded for this clonotype. The chain recombines TRBV5-1 with TRBJ2-2, with 9 bases that match TRBD1. V gave up 2 bases and J gave up 7 bases; unmatched junction bases: 6. The CDR3 has 15 residues. Germline assignment: CDR1 SGHRS and CDR2 YFSETQ. CDR3 DNA sequence: TGCGCCAGCAGCTTCGGACAGGGGCAGGGCGGGGAGCTGTTTTTT. Its translation is CASSFGQGQGGELFF.

The chain is built from TRBV7-6 and TRBJ2-4, with TRBD2 as a possible D gene (5 bases). Germline-derived CDR1 and CDR2 are SGHVS and FNYEAQ. The V and J ends lost 1 base and 4 bases respectively, with 11 bases between them. There are 15 residues in the CDR3. The CDR3 nucleotides are TGTGCCAGCAGCTTAGATCAAAGGGAGAAAAACATTCAGTACTTC. The encoded protein is CASSLDQREKNIQYF.

V gene TRBV6-5 combines with J gene TRBJ2-2; 7 bases map to TRBD1. This CDR3 contains 14 residues. The ends lost 11 bases at V and 1 base at J; junction bases unmatched: 7. The germline V gene encodes CDR1 MNHEY and CDR2 SVGAGI. The CDR3 loop is CASGGQLNTGELFF. The DNA of the CDR3 is TGTGCCTCAGGGGGACAGCTGAACACCGGGGAGCTGTTTTTT.

There are many counts of this clonotype. J is TRBJ1-1 and V is TRBV29-1; D is undetermined. Looked up from germline, CDR1 is SQVTM and CDR2 is ANQGSEA. V was cut by 7 bases and J by 2 bases, with 5 bases left in between. This CDR3 spans 10 amino acids. CDR3: CSGCNTEAFF. CDR3 bases: TGCAGCGGATGTAACACTGAAGCTTTCTTT. Complete variable domain (other parts from reference TRBV29-1 and TRBJ1-1): SAVISQKPSRDICQRGTSLTIQCQVDSQVTMMFWYRQQPGQSLTLIATANQGSEATYESGFVIDKFPISRPNLTFSTLTVSNMSPEDSSIYLCSGCNTEAFFGQGTRLTVV.

This clonotype has at least ten counts. V usage is TRBV7-6 and J usage is TRBJ2-2; no firm D call. The germline V gene has CDR1 SGHVS and CDR2 FNYEAQ. The CDR3 sequence is 13 residues long. Trimming shortened V by 2 bases and J by 5 bases, and 6 bases separated the two germline ends. The CDR3 sequence: CASSLSRTGELFF. CDR3 in DNA: TGTGCCAGCAGCTTAAGTAGGACCGGGGAGCTGTTTTTT.

This clonotype has at least ten counts. The V gene is TRBV9, the J gene TRBJ1-1; D may be TRBD1 (6 bases). There are 15 residues in the CDR3. The germline gives CDR1 SGDLS, CDR2 YYNGEE. The V end was cut by 0 bases, the J end by 0 bases, with 9 bases between. The CDR3 sequence: CASSVAGVMNTEAFF. DNA of the CDR3: TGTGCCAGCAGCGTAGCAGGGGTCATGAACACTGAAGCTTTCTTT.

The table lists this clonotype with many counts. This chain uses TRBV5-1 with TRBJ2-2; D not certain. V lost 1 base and J lost 6, with 7 bases in between. This CDR3 spans 13 amino acids. Germline CDR1 reads SGHRS; CDR2 reads YFSETQ. The CDR3 DNA reads as TGCGCCAGCAGCTTGTATTACTCCGGGGAGCTGTTTTTT. This codes for CASSLYYSGELFF.

The V and J genes are TRBV10-3 and TRBJ2-7; D might be TRBD2 (5 bases). The ends were cut back, 6 bases at V and 3 bases at J, with 12 bases in the middle. Per the germline V gene, CDR1 is ENHRY and CDR2 is SYGVKD. There are 13 residues in the CDR3. CDR3 in DNA: TGTGCCATCAGGAGAGGGCAGAACTACGAGCAGTACTTC. Translated: CAIRRGQNYEQYF.

This clonotype was seen at least ten times. This rearrangement joins TRBV29-1 to TRBJ2-1; the D gene is possibly TRBD2 (6 bases). The CDR3 totals 14 residues. V gave up 4 bases and J gave up 6 bases, with 16 bases separating them. CDR1 SQVTM and CDR2 ANQGSEA come from the germline V gene. DNA for the CDR3: TGCAGCGTTGCGAAAGCAACTAGCACCAATGAGCAGTTCTTC. Encoded protein: CSVAKATSTNEQFF.

This clonotype was picked up many times. The chain recombines TRBV28 with TRBJ1-5, with 7 bases that match TRBD1. CDR3 length equals 16 residues. Losses at the gene ends were 7 bases for V and 0 bases for J; bases not matched to a gene: 9. Per the germline V gene, CDR1 is MDHEN and CDR2 is SYDVKM. The chain's CDR3 is CASNLPGTASNQPQHF. The CDR3 DNA reads as TGTGCCAGCAATCTTCCCGGGACAGCTAGCAATCAGCCCCAGCATTTT.

This clonotype was seen repeatedly, ten times or more. This sequence joins TRBV5-1 and TRBJ2-5; D not certain. V dropped 1 base and J dropped 1 base, with 2 bases sitting between them. Germline V gene sequence: CDR1 SGHRS, CDR2 YFSETQ. The CDR3 has 12 residues. CDR3 coding DNA: TGCGCCAGCAGCTTGAGCCAAGAGACCCAGTACTTC. Protein sequence: CASSLSQETQYF.

This clonotype was recorded at least ten times. The chain joins TRBV7-8 to TRBJ1-5; D is undetermined. V was trimmed by 1 base and J by 3 bases, leaving 7 bases between them. CDR3 length equals 14 residues. Germline V gene sequence: CDR1 SGHVS, CDR2 FQNEAQ. The CDR3 sequence is CASSLGQVNQPQHF. CDR3 nucleotides: TGTGCCAGCAGCTTAGGGCAGGTCAATCAGCCCCAGCATTTT.

This clonotype was counted at least ten times. This chain connects TRBV18 to TRBJ2-5; D not resolved. Per germline, CDR1 KGHSH and CDR2 LQKENI. This CDR3 region has 13 residues. Between the trimmed V and J ends, which lost 3 bases and 2 bases, there was a span of 7 bases. CDR3 amino acids: CASSPQYQETQYF. The CDR3 coding sequence is TGTGCCAGCTCACCTCAGTATCAAGAGACCCAGTACTTC.

This clonotype appeared many times. The chain employs TRBV20-1 and TRBJ2-6, with D possibly being TRBD1 (5 bases). The CDR3 length is 13 residues. The ends were cut back, 6 bases at V and 1 base at J, with 7 bases in the middle. The germline CDR1 and CDR2 sequences are DFQATT and SNEGSKA (reference sequence). CDR3 DNA: TGCAGTGCCCGACAGTCTGGGGCCAACGTCCTGACTTTC. Protein product: CSARQSGANVLTF.

The V and J genes are TRBV27 and TRBJ2-7; the D gene could be TRBD1 or TRBD2 (5 bases each). The CDR3 has 13 residues. V lost 5 bases and J 2 bases, leaving 10 bases between the germline ends. Germline assignment: CDR1 MNHEY and CDR2 SMNVEV (reference sequence). The CDR3 nucleotides read TGTGCCAGCAGTCACGGGGCCACCTACGAGCAGTACTTC. This encodes CASSHGATYEQYF.

This clonotype was detected ten times or more. The chain couples TRBV19 to TRBJ1-2, with TRBD1 matching over 7 bases. Germline CDR1 is LNHDA and CDR2 is SQIVND (reference sequence). Trimming cost V 7 bases and J 2 bases; bases outside gene matches: 10. CDR3 length: 15 amino acids. In DNA, the CDR3 is TGTGCCAGTAATTCCTTGACAGGGAAAAACTATGGCTACACCTTC. Translating gives CASNSLTGKNYGYTF.

The V gene is TRBV3-1, the J gene TRBJ2-3, with 9 bases aligning to TRBD2. This CDR3 contains 17 residues. Germline-derived CDR1 and CDR2 are LGHDT and YNNKEL (reference sequence). V was clipped by 4 bases and J by 3 bases; unmatched bases: 11. CDR3 sequence (DNA): TGTGCCAGCAGCCTATACGGGGCTAGCGGGAAGACAGATACGCAGTATTTT. It encodes CASSLYGASGKTDTQYF.